This paragraph covers one T cell receptor (beta chain) sequence. This sample was included in a study of blood T cell repertoires in COVID-19. Study details: The United States, Italy and Spain were the sources of the acute and convalescent COVID-19 samples. From T cells, B-cell-depleted T cells, or PBMCs came the material, which was cDNA or gDNA.

Trimming took 11 bases from V and 5 from J, leaving 15 bases between them. This CDR3 spans 12 amino acids. In germline, CDR1 is LNHDA, CDR2 SQIVND (reference sequence). Under the authors' procedure: Reference gene primer amplification in the assay estimated nucleated cell counts. TCRdb's table, derived via immunoSEQ multiplex PCR, lists solely in-frame clones and lacks some. The D gene and trimming were derived from the DNA, and the V and J assignments and clone size from that table. The repertoire holds around 50,000 clones, with roughly nine tenths as singletons. The receptor's source is a man in his 60s with active or convalescent COVID-19. The rearrangement joins TRBV19 to TRBJ1-2; D unresolved. Sequenced material: peripheral blood. As DNA, the CDR3 is TGTGCCGGGAGAAGCAGTACATATGGCTACACCTTC. Translated, it gives CAGRSSTYGYTF.